The rows below give T cell receptor beta chains drawn from one sample of a study of spatial heterogeneity in lung cancer. A single record per CDR3 protein comes from TCRdb applying MiXCR to the 5' RACE reads. The table has some 21,000 distinct CDR3 sequences, approximately 4.5% seen once. Specimen: PBMCs, collected at surgery. The source of these receptors is a male donor with early-stage non-small cell lung cancer. The conserved cysteine and the conserved F or W are not part of the CDR3 here. Fields, in order: J gene, V gene, CDR3 protein.

TRBJ2-7,TRBV12-3/TRBV12-4,ASSRQVISYEQY
TRBJ1-1,TRBV9,ASSKANTEAF
TRBJ1-2,TRBV5-1,ASSLEGRNYGYT
TRBJ1-1,TRBV5-6,ASSFWDSTEAF
TRBJ1-1,TRBV7-8,ASSQGPTNTEAF
TRBJ2-7,TRBV6-6,ASSHHQRGEQY
TRBJ1-5,TRBV20-1,SARWDTDNQPQH
TRBJ2-5,TRBV4-1,ASSQDRGRGFSETQY
TRBJ2-1,TRBV3-1,ASSHLTINEQF
TRBJ2-7,TRBV27,ASSIRDSMGEQY
TRBJ2-5,TRBV7-8,ASSSPREGPETQY
TRBJ2-7,TRBV2,ASSPADRGTEYEQY
TRBJ2-1,TRBV20-1,SATPGDSSYNEQF
TRBJ2-2,TRBV5-1,ASSRRTGTVTGELF
TRBJ1-1,TRBV28,ASSLVPGAVTEAF
TRBJ1-2,TRBV30,AWSVLRGSGYT
TRBJ1-1,TRBV9,ASSVQAGTEAF
TRBJ2-1,TRBV19,ASSIRIQGQGQSNEQF
TRBJ1-5,TRBV7-9,ASSLVVGQPQH
TRBJ2-7,TRBV7-9,ASSKQGYEQY
TRBJ1-4,TRBV2,ASSQGTSITNEKLF
TRBJ1-1,TRBV7-9,ASSSPGQGSPEAF
TRBJ1-1,TRBV6-5,ASSYRSRVNTEAF
TRBJ2-2,TRBV15,ATSSAGTFAGELF
TRBJ2-7,TRBV20-1,SARDLTTLY
TRBJ2-3,TRBV7-2,ASSSNRAPSTDTQY
TRBJ2-3,TRBV5-5,ASSPGTTDTQY
TRBJ2-1,TRBV24-1,TTSDPRTPHNEQF
TRBJ2-7,TRBV19,ASSSGTASYEQY
TRBJ2-2,TRBV29-1,SVEEAGINTGELF
TRBJ1-3,TRBV9,ASSPMRQSSGNTIY
TRBJ2-7,TRBV3-1,ASSRTGYEQY
TRBJ1-1,TRBV4-2,ASSQTGQATEAF
TRBJ2-7,TRBV7-6,ASSRLADGYEQY
TRBJ2-2,TRBV5-1,ASRSGSSTGELF
TRBJ2-1,TRBV7-2,ASSLGQGDNEQF
TRBJ2-1,TRBV9,ASSSTGDEQF
TRBJ1-3,TRBV18,ASSPSQTSGNTIY
TRBJ1-2,TRBV7-9,ASSLAGARANYGYT
TRBJ2-1,TRBV5-1,ASSLGGTNEQF
TRBJ1-3,TRBV15,ATSRQGSNTIY
TRBJ1-2,TRBV9,ASSVSLNYGYT
TRBJ2-3,TRBV5-8,ASSFIFFGGTSTDTQY
TRBJ2-7,TRBV12-3/TRBV12-4,ASGGEDNEQY
TRBJ1-1,TRBV3-1,ASSHSGVQGGTEAF
TRBJ2-7,TRBV4-3,ASSRGTDAYEQY
TRBJ2-3,TRBV29-1,SVGTPDTQY
TRBJ2-7,TRBV11-1,ASSLQGRSYEQY
TRBJ1-1,TRBV6-5,ASSPRAGRGNTEAF
TRBJ1-2,TRBV2,ASTPEKWSARPSHGYT
TRBJ2-3,TRBV6-6,ASSTNGQPTDTQY
TRBJ2-1,TRBV27,ASSLWTGQSSYNEQF
TRBJ1-5,TRBV7-8,ASSLQTRTVNQPQH